Listed below are T cell receptor beta chains from one sample, sequenced in a study of multiple sclerosis patients with progressive multifocal leukoencephalopathy. Clones were read by immunoSEQ multiplex PCR, and TCRdb kept only the in-frame ones, dropping some. The data contain approximately 35,000 clones, roughly 90% of them singletons. Sequencing used PBMCs, obtained from a patient treated with natalizumab. These receptors were collected from a human donor with progressive multifocal leukoencephalopathy. CDR3s include the opening cysteine and the closing phenylalanine or tryptophan. A D gene is named only where the DNA matches it firmly. Size tells how often a clone was seen (once, few, many) or the class of an expanded clone, and some rows leave it out.

D	V	J	size	DNA	CDR3
.	TRBV27	TRBJ1-2	.	TGTGCCAGCAGTTTACTTCGGGCAGAGGGGTCTATTTATGGCTACACCTTC	CASSLLRAEGSIYGYTF
.	TRBV19	TRBJ1-1	.	TGTGCCAGTAGTTTCGGGGGGAACACTGAAGCTTTCTTT	CASSFGGNTEAFF
.	TRBV7-7	TRBJ2-5	.	TGTGCTAGCAGCTTAGATCGAGAGACCCAGTACTTC	CASSLDRETQYF
TRBD2	TRBV7-2	TRBJ2-7	.	TGTGCCAGCAGCCACGGACTAGCGGGCTACGAGCAGTACTTC	CASSHGLAGYEQYF
.	TRBV28	TRBJ2-7	.	TGTGCCAGCAGTGTCCCTAGCGAAGGGTCCTACGAGCAGTACTTC	CASSVPSEGSYEQYF
.	TRBV28	TRBJ2-7	.	TGTGCCAGCAGAACGGGACACAACTCCTACGAGCAGTACTTC	CASRTGHNSYEQYF
.	TRBV19	TRBJ1-4	.	TGTGCCAGTAGTTCCCTGGCAGCCGAAAAACTGTTTTTT	CASSSLAAEKLFF
TRBD2	TRBV29-1	TRBJ2-7	.	TGCAGCGTTGTGGACAGGCGTCTAGCGGGAGGAAGGTACGAGCAGTACTTC	CSVVDRRLAGGRYEQYF
.	TRBV30	TRBJ2-1	.	TGTGCCTGGAGTGGGAGAGTCTTCTACAATGAGCAGTTCTTC	CAWSGRVFYNEQFF
TRBD1	TRBV28	TRBJ1-5	.	TGTGCCAGCAGCTCGAGGGGGCATCAGCCCCAGCATTTT	CASSSRGHQPQHF
.	TRBV9	TRBJ1-4	.	TGTGCCAGCAGCACCCGGACAGCAACTAATGAAAAACTGTTTTTT	CASSTRTATNEKLFF
.	TRBV28	TRBJ1-1	.	TGTGCCAGCAGTCCGACAGTGAACACTGAAGCTTTCTTT	CASSPTVNTEAFF
TRBD2	TRBV18	TRBJ2-1	.	TGTGCCAGCTCCCCCGGGACTAGCGGGCGAAATGAGCAGTTCTTC	CASSPGTSGRNEQFF
.	TRBV5-1	TRBJ1-3	.	TGCGCCAGCAGCAAAGGGGGGGCTGGAAACACCATATATTTT	CASSKGGAGNTIYF
TRBD1	TRBV27	TRBJ2-1	.	TGTGCCAGCAGCCGCGGACAGGGCGGGTACAATGAGCAGTTCTTC	CASSRGQGGYNEQFF
TRBD1	TRBV29-1	TRBJ2-7	.	TGCAGCGTTTACCGGGACAGTGTACCCCAGGAGCAGTACTTC	CSVYRDSVPQEQYF
TRBD1	TRBV27	TRBJ2-2	few	TGTGCCAGCAGTTTTACCCAGGGGGCCGGGGAGCTGTTTTTT	CASSFTQGAGELFF
TRBD2	TRBV27	TRBJ2-1	.	TGTGCCAGCAGTTTACTAGCGGGAGGTGAGCAGTTCTTC	CASSLLAGGEQFF
TRBD2	TRBV5-1	TRBJ2-3	.	TGCGCCGGCAGCAGGACTAGTAGCACAGATACGCAGTATTTT	CAGSRTSSTDTQYF
.	TRBV18	TRBJ1-6	.	TGTGCCAGCTCACCCCAGGAGAAAAATTCACCCCTCCACTTT	CASSPQEKNSPLHF
.	TRBV5-4	TRBJ2-6	.	TGTGCCAGCGTCTTTCGCGTAAGACAAAGTCGGGCCAACGTCCTGACTTTC	CASVFRVRQSRANVLTF
TRBD2	TRBV5-6	TRBJ2-3	.	TGTGCCAGCAGCTGGGGGATTAGCGGGATAGGAGATACGCAGTATTTT	CASSWGISGIGDTQYF
.	TRBV20-1	TRBJ2-7	once	TGCAGTGCTAGAGGTGGCTACGAGCAGTACTTC	CSARGGYEQYF
.	TRBV9	TRBJ2-5	.	TGTGCCAGCAGCGTCGACAGGGACTTTTGGGAGACCCAGTACTTC	CASSVDRDFWETQYF
.	TRBV30	TRBJ1-1	.	TGTGCCTGGAACCGATTGAACACTGAAGCTTTCTTT	CAWNRLNTEAFF
.	TRBV9	TRBJ1-3	.	TGTGCCAGCAGCGGAAGACAGGACCTCTCTGGAAACACCATATATTTT	CASSGRQDLSGNTIYF